This T cell receptor beta chain was captured in a study of blood T cell repertoires in COVID-19. Deletions cut 3 bases from V and 2 bases from J, with 13 bases between. Germline assignment: CDR1 LNHNV and CDR2 YYDKDF (reference sequence). The CDR3 totals 15 residues. Per the original methods: Reference gene primer amplification yielded estimated nucleated cell counts. Data came from immunoSEQ multiplex PCR; TCRdb stores just in-frame clones and leaves some out. V, J and clone size were drawn from that table, and D and trimming were deduced from the DNA. This sample yields fewer than 300,000 clones, of which 80% to 95% are seen a single time; about 1.1% belongs to the top ten.

What was sequenced was PBMCs or T cells enriched from blood (not recorded which). The sequence was obtained from a young woman who had recovered from COVID-19. V is TRBV15 and J is TRBJ1-2; D may be TRBD1 (5 bases). For the CDR3, the DNA is TGTGCCACCAGCAGGGGAACGACAGCGAACTATGGCTACACCTTC. The encoded protein is CATSRGTTANYGYTF.